This T cell receptor (beta chain) originates from a study of liver allograft versus peripheral blood T cells. Across the study: Recipients' peripheral blood served as the comparator for T cell receptor repertoires in transplanted livers. Overall study findings and caveats: Repertoires found inside liver allografts reportedly differed from T cell receptor repertoires in peripheral blood.

This clonotype has only a few counts. Its antigen is not known. Germline V gene sequence: CDR1 SGHNT, CDR2 YYREEE (reference sequence). The V and J ends lost 4 bases and 4 bases, in that order; junction bases with no gene match: 5. The CDR3 has 15 residues. One entry per CDR3 protein results from TCRdb running MiXCR on the reads. Counted here are roughly 15,000 distinct CDR3 sequences, 20% to 25% occurring once; the ten biggest clones make up under 7%. This receptor was taken from a human patient who had a liver transplant. A share of the T cells may be of graft donor origin. This chain uses TRBV5-4 with TRBJ1-4; TRBD1 aligns across 9 bases. CDR3 bases: TGTGCCAGCAGCCTCCGACAGGGGGTTAATGAAAAACTGTTTTTT. It yields the protein CASSLRQGVNEKLFF.